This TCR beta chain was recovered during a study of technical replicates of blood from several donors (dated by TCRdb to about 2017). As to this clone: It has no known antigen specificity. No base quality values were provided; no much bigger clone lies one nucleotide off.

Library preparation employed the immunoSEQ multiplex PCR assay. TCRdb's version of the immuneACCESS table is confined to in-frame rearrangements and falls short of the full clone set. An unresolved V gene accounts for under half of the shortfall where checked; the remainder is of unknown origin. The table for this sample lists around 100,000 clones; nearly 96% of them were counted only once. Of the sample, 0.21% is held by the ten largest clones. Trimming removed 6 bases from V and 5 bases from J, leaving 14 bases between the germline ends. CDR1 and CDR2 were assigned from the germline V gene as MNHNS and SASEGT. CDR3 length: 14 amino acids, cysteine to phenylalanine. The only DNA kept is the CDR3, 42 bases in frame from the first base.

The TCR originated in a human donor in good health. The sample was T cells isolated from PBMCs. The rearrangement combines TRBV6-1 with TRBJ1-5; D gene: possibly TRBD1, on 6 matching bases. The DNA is TGTGCCAGCAGGACAGGACAATTTCATCAGCCCCAGCATTTT. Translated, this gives CASRTGQFHQPQHF.